Shown below are 8 T cell receptor beta chains from a single sample sequenced in a study of PD-1 and CTLA-4 blockade in melanoma. Sequenced by immunoSEQ multiplex PCR; TCRdb stores in-frame clones only, minus some. The profile shows about 18,000 clones, more than 65% of them singletons. The sequenced sample was CD8+ T cells from peripheral blood, obtained before anti-PD-1 treatment. The source of these receptors is a human donor with melanoma.

V usage is TRBV7-6 and J usage is TRBJ1-4; maybe TRBD1 (5 bases). Germline CDR1 and CDR2: SGHVS and FNYEAQ. The V gene lost 3 bases and the J gene lost 8 bases, with 10 bases spanning the gap. The CDR3 sequence is 13 residues long. For the CDR3, the DNA is TGTGCCAGCAGCTTCAGGGCTGGAGAAAAACTGTTTTTT. Encoded protein: CASSFRAGEKLFF. The whole variable domain, remainder taken from reference TRBV7-6 and TRBJ1-4, is GAGVSQSPRYKVTKRGQDVALRCDPISGHVSLYWYRQALGQGPEFLTYFNYEAQQDKSGLPNDRFSAERPEGSISTLTIQRTEQRDSAMYRCASSFRAGEKLFFGSGTQLSVL.

This rearrangement joins TRBV11-2 to TRBJ1-4, with D uncertain. The CDR3 is 17 amino acids. V was cut by 3 bases and J by 1 base, with 15 bases left in between. The V gene's germline CDR1 is SGHAT and CDR2 FQNNGV. The CDR3 spells CASSLGEGSLTNEKLFF. The CDR3 DNA reads as TGTGCCAGCAGCTTGGGTGAAGGGTCCCTAACTAATGAAAAACTGTTTTTT. Full variable domain (outside the CDR3, taken from reference TRBV11-2 and TRBJ1-4): EAGVAQSPRYKIIEKRQSVAFWCNPISGHATLYWYQQILGQGPKLLIQFQNNGVVDDSQLPKDRFSAERLKGVDSTLKIQPAKLEDSAVYLCASSLGEGSLTNEKLFFGSGTQLSVL.

This clone was seen a few times. This sequence joins TRBV9 and TRBJ2-1; 7 bases match TRBD2. The CDR3 is 18 residues long. Germline loops: CDR1 SGDLS, CDR2 YYNGEE. J gave up 5 bases and V 0 bases, and 14 bases lay outside the gene matches. The CDR3 DNA reads as TGTGCCAGCAGCGTAGAGGGGAGGGCGCAGATTGGGCACAATGAGCAGTTCTTC. Amino acid sequence: CASSVEGRAQIGHNEQFF.

This rearrangement joins TRBV4-1 to TRBJ1-5; 10 nucleotides agree with TRBD1. The CDR3 loop spans 19 amino acids. V was clipped by 4 bases and J by 3 bases; unmatched bases: 15. Germline CDR1 and CDR2: MGHRA and YSYEKL. The CDR3 nucleotides read TGCGCCAGCAGCCGCCTCATCCCGGGACAGGGGCCCCCCAATCAGCCCCAGCATTTT. This gives the protein CASSRLIPGQGPPNQPQHF.

This clone was recorded a few times. The rearrangement joins TRBV5-6 to TRBJ1-2; D call uncertain. This CDR3 is built from 15 residues. The V gene lost 6 bases and the J gene lost 8 bases, with 23 bases spanning the gap. CDR1 SGHDT and CDR2 YYEEEE come from the germline V gene. The CDR3 region is CASISPRSPIHGYTF. The CDR3 DNA follows: TGTGCCAGCATCTCACCTCGATCTCCAATTCACGGCTACACCTTC. Together with reference TRBV5-6 and TRBJ1-2, the CDR3 gives the full variable domain: DAGVTQSPTHLIKTRGQQVTLRCSPKSGHDTVSWYQQALGQGPQFIFQYYEEEERQRGNFPDRFSGHQFPNYSSELNVNALLLGDSALYLCASISPRSPIHGYTFGSGTRLTVV.

The rearrangement uses TRBV10-2 and TRBJ1-5; TRBD1 is a possible D gene (5 bases). Trimming left V 0 bases short and J 10 bases short, with 19 bases between. Germline-derived CDR1 and CDR2 are WSHSY and SAAADI. The CDR3 has 16 amino acids. The CDR3 bases are TGCGCCAGCAGTGAGTCTTCCCCCGGGGACGGCGGACCCCAGCATTTT. This codes for CASSESSPGDGGPQHF.

The chain joins TRBV7-9 to TRBJ2-1; D unresolved. The CDR3 sequence is 13 residues long. Trimming shortened V by 4 bases and J by 10 bases, and 14 bases separated the two germline ends. Germline lookup yields CDR1 SEHNR and CDR2 FQNEAQ (reference sequence). In DNA, the CDR3 is TGTGCCAGCAGCTCGGACGCCCTCCGAGAGCAGTTCTTC. Amino acid sequence: CASSSDALREQFF.

This clone occurred a few times. The chain carries TRBV5-8 and TRBJ1-1; possible D gene TRBD1, 6 bases. This CDR3 contains 17 residues. Germline V gene lookup returns CDR1 SGHTS and CDR2 YDEGEE. V was cut by 4 bases and J by 1 base, with 20 bases left in between. The CDR3 bases are TGTGCCAGCAGCGACGTCGTATGGGGGGCAGAGAACACTGAAGCTTTCTTT. It encodes CASSDVVWGAENTEAFF.